What follows are 12 T cell receptor beta chains derived from one specimen sequenced in a study of cytomegalovirus exposure and HLA in healthy donors. Both 60 Vbeta primers and 13 Jbeta primers went into the PCR. Produced via immunoSEQ multiplex PCR; TCRdb's table is partial and in-frame only. There are approximately 150,000 clones in the sample; about three quarters occur only once, and approximately 1.5% lies in the top ten. The sample was PBMCs. The receptors were sampled from a woman in her twenties or thirties in good health and CMV-seropositive.

The chain links TRBV7-9 to TRBJ2-1; maybe TRBD2 (5 bases). The CDR3 has 15 amino acids. With 3 bases removed from V and 0 bases from J, the gap between germline ends came to 9 bases. Germline V gene data show CDR1 as SEHNR and CDR2 as FQNEAQ (reference sequence). The CDR3 DNA is TGTGCCAGCAGCTTTAGCGTTAGCTCCTACAATGAGCAGTTCTTC. It yields the protein CASSFSVSSYNEQFF.

A few counts support this clone. The V and J genes are TRBV6-1 and TRBJ2-7; 12 positions agree with TRBD2. This CDR3 comprises 15 residues. Unmatched junction bases numbered 2, after V lost 2 bases and J lost 3 bases. Germline CDR1 reads MNHNS; CDR2 reads SASEGT. The DNA of the CDR3 is TGTGCCAGCAGTGAACCGACTAGCGGGAGCTACGAGCAGTACTTC. Its protein product is CASSEPTSGSYEQYF.

This clone appeared a few times. J is TRBJ1-1 and V is TRBV28, with 8 bases that match TRBD1. CDR1 and CDR2 from the germline V gene are MDHEN and SYDVKM. This CDR3 comprises 15 residues. Trimming cost V 5 bases and J 4 bases; bases outside gene matches: 9. In DNA, the CDR3 is TGTGCCAGCAGTCCAACCGGACAGGGAGGCACTGAAGCTTTCTTT. Its translation: CASSPTGQGGTEAFF. Together with reference TRBV28 and TRBJ1-1, the CDR3 gives the full variable domain: DVKVTQSSRYLVKRTGEKVFLECVQDMDHENMFWYRQDPGLGLRLIYFSYDVKMKEKGDIPEGYSVSREKKERFSLILESASTNQTSMYLCASSPTGQGGTEAFFGQGTRLTVV.

The rearrangement links TRBV27 to TRBJ2-7, with unresolved D. The CDR3 loop spans 13 amino acids. Germline CDR1 reads MNHEY; CDR2 reads SMNVEV (reference sequence). Between the trimmed V and J ends, which lost 2 bases and 4 bases, there was a span of 9 bases. CDR3 coding DNA: TGTGCCAGCAGTTTAGGAGCGATTTACGAGCAGTACTTC. Translated, it gives CASSLGAIYEQYF.

The chain couples TRBV19 to TRBJ2-1; 8 nucleotides line up with TRBD1. V lost 5 bases and J lost 7; bases outside the gene matches: 13. Germline V gene lookup returns CDR1 LNHDA and CDR2 SQIVND (reference sequence). The CDR3 length is 16 residues. The CDR3 spells CASSVTSDRVGNEQFF. CDR3 nucleotides: TGTGCCAGTAGTGTGACTTCGGACAGGGTGGGGAATGAGCAGTTCTTC.

This clone was found a few times. The V and J genes are TRBV5-1 and TRBJ2-7; D may be TRBD1 (6 bases). Germline V CDR1 and CDR2: SGHRS, YFSETQ. This CDR3 contains 13 residues. With 3 bases removed from V and 4 bases from J, the gap between germline ends came to 11 bases. DNA of the CDR3: TGCGCCAGCAGCTGGGAGAGGGGGTACGAGCAGTACTTC. Translation: CASSWERGYEQYF.

The chain joins TRBV7-6 to TRBJ1-2, with D perhaps matching TRBD1 (5 bases). V dropped 0 bases and J dropped 8 bases, with 10 bases sitting between them. The germline V gene has CDR1 SGHVS and CDR2 FNYEAQ. CDR3 length: 13 amino acids. The CDR3 sequence is CASSLAGGRGYTF. The CDR3 DNA reads TGTGCCAGCAGCTTAGCGGGGGGTAGGGGCTACACCTTC.

The rearrangement uses TRBV4-1 and TRBJ2-1; 10 bases align to TRBD2. The germline gives CDR1 MGHRA, CDR2 YSYEKL. The junction had 15 bases not matched to a gene; V was cut back by 1 base and J by 9 bases. The CDR3 extends over 18 amino acids. The CDR3 region has the DNA TGCGCCAGCAGCCAAGCAAACTTGGTGCTAGCGGGAGTCAGTGAGCAGTTCTTC. Its protein is CASSQANLVLAGVSEQFF.

The chain is built from TRBV5-4 and TRBJ2-3; 8 positions match TRBD2. The CDR3 spans 16 residues. With V trimmed by 0 bases and J by 1 base, 4 bases remained unmatched. Germline-derived CDR1 and CDR2 are SGHNT and YYREEE (reference sequence). The CDR3, as DNA: TGTGCCAGCAGCTTGGCGGGGGGGAGGGGCACAGATACGCAGTATTTT. It yields the protein CASSLAGGRGTDTQYF.

The chain employs TRBV7-9 and TRBJ2-1, with 9 bases that match TRBD2. CDR3 length equals 15 residues. Germline values: CDR1 SEHNR, CDR2 FQNEAQ (reference sequence). The junction had 6 bases not matched to a gene; V was cut back by 3 bases and J by 6 bases. The CDR3 nucleotides are TGTGCCAGCAGCTTCCCCTCGGGACTAGCCAATGAGCAGTTCTTC. It specifies CASSFPSGLANEQFF.

The CDR3: CASRVSSGQWDEQYF. DNA of the CDR3: TGTGCCAGCAGGGTTTCTAGCGGGCAGTGGGACGAGCAGTACTTC. The chain has TRBV7-2 and TRBJ2-7; 8 positions agree with TRBD2. The CDR3 consists of 15 residues. The germline V gene has CDR1 SGHTA and CDR2 FQGNSA. With V trimmed by 6 bases and J by 5 bases, 12 bases remained unmatched.

The chain links TRBV7-9 to TRBJ2-1; D perhaps matches TRBD2 (6 bases). Germline CDR1 is SEHNR and CDR2 is FQNEAQ (reference sequence). Trimming pared 3 bases from V and 8 bases from J, leaving 14 bases between. The CDR3 is made up of 14 amino acids. The chain's CDR3 is CASSFQAGLDEQFF. The CDR3, as DNA: TGTGCCAGCAGCTTTCAGGCGGGACTCGATGAGCAGTTCTTC.